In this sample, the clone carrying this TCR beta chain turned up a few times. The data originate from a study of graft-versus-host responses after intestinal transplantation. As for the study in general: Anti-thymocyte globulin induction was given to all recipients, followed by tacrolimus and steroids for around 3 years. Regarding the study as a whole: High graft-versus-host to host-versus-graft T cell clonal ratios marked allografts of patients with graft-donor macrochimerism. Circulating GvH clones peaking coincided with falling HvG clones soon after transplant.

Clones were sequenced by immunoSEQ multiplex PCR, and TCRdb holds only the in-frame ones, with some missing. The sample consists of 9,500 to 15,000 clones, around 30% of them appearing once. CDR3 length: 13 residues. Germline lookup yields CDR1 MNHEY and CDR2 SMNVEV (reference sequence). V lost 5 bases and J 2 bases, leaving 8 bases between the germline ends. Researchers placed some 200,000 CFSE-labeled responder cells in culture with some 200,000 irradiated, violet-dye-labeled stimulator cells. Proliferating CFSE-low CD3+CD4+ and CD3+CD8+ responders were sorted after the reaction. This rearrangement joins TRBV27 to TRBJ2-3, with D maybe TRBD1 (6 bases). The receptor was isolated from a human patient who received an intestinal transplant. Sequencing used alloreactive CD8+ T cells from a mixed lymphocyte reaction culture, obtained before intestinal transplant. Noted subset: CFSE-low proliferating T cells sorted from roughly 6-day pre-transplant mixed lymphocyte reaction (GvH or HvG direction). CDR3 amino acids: CASSTGNTDTQYF. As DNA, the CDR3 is TGTGCCAGCAGTACAGGGAACACAGATACGCAGTATTTT.